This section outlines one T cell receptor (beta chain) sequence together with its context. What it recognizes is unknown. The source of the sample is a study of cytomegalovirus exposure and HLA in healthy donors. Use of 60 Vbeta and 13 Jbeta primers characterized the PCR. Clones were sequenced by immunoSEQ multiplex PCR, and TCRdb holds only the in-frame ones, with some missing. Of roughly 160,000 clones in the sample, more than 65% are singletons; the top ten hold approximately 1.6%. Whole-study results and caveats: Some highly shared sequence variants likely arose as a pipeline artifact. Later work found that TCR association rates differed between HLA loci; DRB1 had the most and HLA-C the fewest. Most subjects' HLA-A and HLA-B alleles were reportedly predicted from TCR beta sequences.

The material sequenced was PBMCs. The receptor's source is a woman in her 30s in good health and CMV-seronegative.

The CDR3 loop is CASSPEAGLNIQYF. The CDR3 DNA sequence: TGCGCCAGCAGCCCCGAGGCAGGGTTAAACATTCAGTACTTC. The genes are TRBV4-3 and TRBJ2-4, with D perhaps matching TRBD1 (5 bases). CDR1 LGHNA and CDR2 YSLEER come from the germline V gene. This CDR3 region has 14 residues. V lost 4 bases to trimming and J lost 6 bases, with 13 bases between them.